What follows describes a single TCR beta chain. Antigen: not known. Trimming removed 0 bases at V and 13 bases at J, with 17 bases between. CDR3 length: 15 residues. From germline, CDR1 is SGHKS and CDR2 YYEKEE (reference sequence). This sample was taken from a study of Ad26.COV2.S vaccination and SARS-CoV-2 variants. Study information: Intramuscular Ad26.COV2.S at 5x10^10 or 1x10^11 viral particles.

Assay: immunoSEQ multiplex PCR; the TCRdb copy retains only in-frame clones and omits some. The sample records under 600,000 clones, nearly 90% being singletons. Notes on the study in general: Reportedly, after vaccination the spike-specific CD8+ and CD4+ T cell responses displayed substantial breadth.

Treatment defined: some 20 received Ad26.COV2.S at low or high dose, single or two shots; roughly 5 received placebo; per-sample allocation not given. The samples date from day 63 after the first vaccine or placebo injection. Cohort 1b enrolled adults aged 18-55 years in Boston. The sequence derives from a person aged 18-65 years who received the Ad26.COV2.S COVID-19 vaccine or a placebo. The chain employs TRBV5-5 and TRBJ1-6, with D hard to call. The source material was peripheral blood, sampled in a trial of Ad26.COV2.S vaccine versus placebo. The CDR3 bases are TGTGCCAGCAGCTTGGCCCACGACGGGGTCCGGCCCCTCCACTTT. This translates into CASSLAHDGVRPLHF.